One and the same sample provided the 28 T cell receptor beta chains below, sequenced in a study of T cells of healthy individuals. TCRdb re-called the 5' RACE reads through MiXCR, storing one row per CDR3 protein. Here the sample spans about 53,000 distinct CDR3 sequences, approximately 15% being singletons. The receptors derive from a human donor in good health.

The sample holds a few counts of this clonotype. The genes are TRBV5-1 and TRBJ2-7; D gene ambiguous. This CDR3 contains 12 residues. CDR1 and CDR2 from the germline V gene are SGHRS and YFSETQ. V gave up 10 bases and J gave up 4 bases, with 15 bases separating them. Here the CDR3 reads CAGHGKKYEQYF. CDR3 bases: TGCGCCGGTCATGGAAAGAAGTACGAGCAGTACTTC.

The table lists this clonotype with a few counts. V and J are TRBV11-2 and TRBJ1-1; D uncertain. Looked up from germline, CDR1 is SGHAT and CDR2 is FQNNGV. The V end was cut by 1 base, the J end by 6 bases, with 12 bases between. This CDR3 has 14 residues. The CDR3 region is CASSLGGLAAEAFF. CDR3 DNA sequence: TGTGCCAGCAGCTTAGGGGGATTAGCGGCTGAAGCTTTCTTT.

This clonotype has a count of ten or more. This rearrangement joins TRBV9 to TRBJ2-7; TRBD2 matches 11 bases. The CDR3 has 14 amino acids. Germline CDR1 is SGDLS and CDR2 is YYNGEE. J gave up 4 bases and V 4 bases, and 4 bases lay outside the gene matches. This CDR3 reads CASSIGTSGYEQYF. CDR3 in DNA: TGTGCCAGCAGCATCGGGACTAGCGGATACGAGCAGTACTTC. The full variable domain, in which reference TRBV9 and TRBJ2-7 provide the parts outside the CDR3, is DSGVTQTPKHLITATGQRVTLRCSPRSGDLSVYWYQQSLDQGLQFLIQYYNGEERAKGNILERFSAQQFPDLHSELNLSSLELGDSALYFCASSIGTSGYEQYFGPGTRLTVT.

This clonotype was recorded a few times. The J gene is TRBJ1-6, the V gene TRBV3-1, with 7 bases lining up with TRBD1. The CDR3 extends over 14 amino acids. V was pared by 4 bases and J by 5 bases, with 2 bases of the junction left unmatched. Germline assignment: CDR1 LGHDT and CDR2 YNNKEL (reference sequence). The CDR3 region has the DNA TGTGCCAGCAGCCCGGGACAGAATAATTCACCCCTCCACTTT. This sequence encodes CASSPGQNNSPLHF. Full variable domain (remainder filled in from reference TRBV3-1 and TRBJ1-6): DTAVSQTPKYLVTQMGNDKSIKCEQNLGHDTMYWYKQDSKKFLKIMFSYNNKELIINETVPNRFSPKSPDKAHLNLHINSLELGDSAVYFCASSPGQNNSPLHFGNGTRLTVT.

Many counts were recorded for this clonotype. The chain is built from TRBV29-1 and TRBJ1-3, with a possible D match to TRBD1 (6 bases). Looked up from germline, CDR1 is SQVTM and CDR2 is ANQGSEA. The V end was cut by 3 bases, the J end by 4 bases, with 13 bases between. The CDR3 contains 14 residues. The CDR3 nucleotides are TGCAGCGTTGAGACGGGGGCGCTAGGAAACACCATATATTTT. Translated, it gives CSVETGALGNTIYF.

The V call is TRBV4-1, the J call TRBJ2-1; D may be TRBD2 (5 bases). The ends were cut back, 3 bases at V and 8 bases at J, with 20 bases in the middle. The CDR3 has 16 amino acids. Germline V gene sequence: CDR1 MGHRA, CDR2 YSYEKL. The CDR3 DNA sequence: TGCGCCAGCAGCCAGGCACGGGCACGGGAATTCCATGAGCAGTTCTTC. As protein: CASSQARAREFHEQFF.

This clonotype has a handful of counts. The chain employs TRBV7-9 and TRBJ1-4, with TRBD1 matching over 8 bases. Per the germline V gene, CDR1 is SEHNR and CDR2 is FQNEAQ (reference sequence). V trimming: 3 bases; J trimming: 7 bases; junction bases outside the gene matches: 7. CDR3 size: 15 residues. The CDR3 is CASSFGQGRGEKLFF. The DNA of the CDR3 is TGTGCCAGCAGCTTTGGACAGGGTCGAGGTGAAAAACTGTTTTTT.

V and J are TRBV11-2 and TRBJ2-5; D is perhaps TRBD2 (6 bases). The germline V gene encodes CDR1 SGHAT and CDR2 FQNNGV. This CDR3 has 16 residues. V shed 5 bases and J shed 1 base, with 17 bases lying between them. CDR3 DNA sequence: TGTGCCAGCAGCACCCATAGCGGAACCCTCCAAGAGACCCAGTACTTC. Its protein product is CASSTHSGTLQETQYF.

This clonotype occurred a few times. The chain combines TRBV5-1 with TRBJ2-5; D is undetermined. V dropped 4 bases and J dropped 5 bases, with 18 bases sitting between them. The CDR3 contains 15 residues. Germline CDR1 reads SGHRS; CDR2 reads YFSETQ. The chain's CDR3 is CASSASRNPWETQYF. The CDR3 DNA is TGCGCCAGCAGCGCCTCCAGGAACCCATGGGAGACCCAGTACTTC.

The gene calls are TRBV6-2 or TRBV6-3 and TRBJ1-6; tentative D call: TRBD1 (5 bases). The CDR3 covers 15 residues. The V and J ends lost 10 bases and 6 bases respectively, with 19 bases between them. CDR1 and CDR2 (germline): MNHEY, SVGEGT. CDR3 sequence: CATIRDALSNSPLHF. The CDR3, as DNA: TGTGCCACTATCCGGGACGCCCTGTCTAATTCACCCCTCCACTTT.

This clonotype was seen a few times. This chain joins TRBV20-1 and TRBJ2-5; TRBD2 aligns across 12 bases. The CDR3 runs to 15 residues. Germline lookup yields CDR1 DFQATT and CDR2 SNEGSKA (reference sequence). Trimming removed 5 bases from V and 3 bases from J; junction bases left unmatched: 7. The CDR3, as DNA: TGCAGTGCTCCTAGACTAGCGGGAGAAAAAGAGACCCAGTACTTC. Its protein is CSAPRLAGEKETQYF.

This clonotype was observed many times. The rearrangement links TRBV6-6 to TRBJ2-5; possibly TRBD2 for D (6 bases). The germline CDR1 and CDR2 sequences are MNHNY and SVGAGI (reference sequence). The CDR3 sequence is 12 residues long. V dropped 7 bases and J dropped 5 bases, with 11 bases sitting between them. CDR3: CASTLSGETQYF. The CDR3 DNA sequence: TGTGCCAGCACCCTCAGCGGGGAGACCCAGTACTTC.

This clonotype was detected many times. The chain is built from TRBV12-3 or TRBV12-4 and TRBJ1-1; the D is unclear. The CDR3 is 12 amino acids. V dropped 4 bases and J dropped 5 bases, with 8 bases sitting between them. CDR3: CASSSLGTEAFF. In DNA form, the CDR3 reads TGTGCCAGCAGTTCCCTCGGAACTGAAGCTTTCTTT.

The chain joins TRBV5-1 to TRBJ2-3, with 7 bases aligning to TRBD2. There are 14 residues in the CDR3. After removal of 5 bases from V and 0 bases from J, the junction contained 3 bases not matched to a gene. CDR1 SGHRS and CDR2 YFSETQ come from the germline V gene. The CDR3 sequence is CASRRLASTDTQYF. CDR3 in DNA: TGCGCCAGCAGGAGACTAGCAAGCACAGATACGCAGTATTTT.

The chain uses TRBV6-1 and TRBJ1-5; a possible D gene is TRBD1 (5 bases). Trimming left V 8 bases short and J 1 base short, with 9 bases between. CDR1 and CDR2 from the germline V gene are MNHNS and SASEGT. The CDR3 length is 13 residues. Here the CDR3 reads CASGDGSNQPQHF. CDR3 bases: TGTGCCAGCGGGGACGGAAGCAATCAGCCCCAGCATTTT.

This clonotype was seen a few times. The chain joins TRBV6-1 to TRBJ1-4; 8 positions agree with TRBD1. Trimming at V came to 6 bases and at J to 6 bases, leaving 9 bases not matched to a gene. Germline CDR1 MNHNS, CDR2 SASEGT. The CDR3 has 15 residues. The CDR3 nucleotides are TGTGCCAGCAGGGACCCGGGACAGGTGCATGAAAAACTGTTTTTT. Protein sequence: CASRDPGQVHEKLFF.

This clonotype was recorded at least ten times. The chain links TRBV5-1 to TRBJ1-6; 9 nucleotides match TRBD1. The germline V gene has CDR1 SGHRS and CDR2 YFSETQ. CDR3 size: 14 residues. J lost 8 bases, V lost 3 bases, and 3 bases had no gene match. The CDR3 protein is CASSWGQGDSPLHF. For the CDR3, the DNA is TGCGCCAGCAGCTGGGGACAGGGTGATTCACCCCTCCACTTT.

There are many counts of this clonotype. The V and J genes are TRBV4-1 and TRBJ2-7; D is perhaps TRBD2 (5 bases). CDR3 length: 15 amino acids. Deletions cut 4 bases from V and 1 base from J, with 14 bases between. The germline V gene encodes CDR1 MGHRA and CDR2 YSYEKL. This chain's CDR3 is CASSREEDPSYEQYF. The DNA of the CDR3 is TGCGCCAGCAGCCGAGAGGAGGACCCTTCCTACGAGCAGTACTTC.

The V gene is TRBV4-2, the J gene TRBJ2-7, with 14 bases aligning to TRBD2. The CDR3 length is 16 residues. Per germline, CDR1 LGHNA and CDR2 YNFKEQ. V lost 0 bases, J lost 3 bases, and 1 base stayed unmatched. CDR3 coding DNA: TGTGCCAGCAGCCAAGAAGGACTAGCGGGGGGCTACGAGCAGTACTTC. Its protein product is CASSQEGLAGGYEQYF.

This clonotype was counted at least ten times. The gene calls are TRBV10-2 and TRBJ2-2; D might be TRBD1 or TRBD2, each matching 6 bases. V was pared by 5 bases and J by 7 bases, with 20 bases between. The CDR3 extends over 16 amino acids. Germline V gives CDR1 WSHSY, CDR2 SAAADI. The CDR3 here is CASSRDKGGLSGELFF. CDR3 DNA: TGCGCCAGCAGTCGGGACAAGGGGGGATTGAGCGGGGAGCTGTTTTTT.

This clonotype was counted between two and nine times. The gene calls are TRBV10-3 and TRBJ2-3; D call uncertain. V lost 4 bases and J 0 bases, leaving 11 bases between the germline ends. The CDR3 is 15 residues long. The germline V gene has CDR1 ENHRY and CDR2 SYGVKD. The CDR3 DNA sequence: TGTGCCATCAGTGCGCGCACAGCTAGCACAGATACGCAGTATTTT. Its translation is CAISARTASTDTQYF.

This clonotype appeared a few times. The chain is built from TRBV6-6 and TRBJ2-7; tentatively, D is TRBD1 or TRBD2 (6 bases each). Per the germline V gene, CDR1 is MNHNY and CDR2 is SVGAGI (reference sequence). The V gene lost 0 bases and the J gene lost 5 bases, with 14 bases spanning the gap. The CDR3 has 15 residues. The CDR3 nucleotides read TGTGCCAGCAGTTACTCGGTCCAAAGGGGGGACGAGCAGTACTTC. It encodes CASSYSVQRGDEQYF.

This clonotype was recorded many times. The chain is built from TRBV10-3 and TRBJ1-1; 9 bases line up with TRBD1. From germline, CDR1 is ENHRY and CDR2 SYGVKD. With V trimmed by 11 bases and J by 1 base, 11 bases remained unmatched. This CDR3 region has 15 residues. The CDR3 sequence is CAALPGQGPNTEAFF. DNA of the CDR3: TGTGCCGCCCTCCCGGGACAGGGACCGAACACTGAAGCTTTCTTT.

There are a few counts of this clonotype. The chain has TRBV7-3 and TRBJ2-2, with D possibly called TRBD1 or TRBD2 (5 bases each). CDR1 SGHTA and CDR2 FQGTGA come from the germline V gene. Trimming cost V 5 bases and J 1 base, with 11 bases left between them. This CDR3 is 15 amino acids long. DNA of the CDR3: TGTGCCAGCAGCCCCAGGGACGGGAACACCGGGGAGCTGTTTTTT. This encodes CASSPRDGNTGELFF.

At least ten counts were recorded for this clonotype. The chain uses TRBV19 and TRBJ2-1, with 9 nucleotides matching TRBD2. In germline, CDR1 is LNHDA, CDR2 SQIVND (reference sequence). J was trimmed by 8 bases and V by 5 bases; bases with no gene match: 4. CDR3 length: 13 residues. CDR3 loop: CASSAGGEDEQFF. The CDR3 DNA sequence: TGTGCCAGTAGTGCGGGAGGGGAGGATGAGCAGTTCTTC.

This clonotype was observed at least ten times. The J gene is TRBJ2-3, the V gene TRBV2, with 8 bases fitting TRBD1. The CDR3 has 14 amino acids. V trimming: 8 bases; J trimming: 2 bases; junction bases outside the gene matches: 6. Germline CDR1 SNHLY, CDR2 FYNNEI. CDR3 amino acids: CASSRDRNTDTQYF. The CDR3 bases are TGTGCCAGCTCCCGGGACAGGAACACAGATACGCAGTATTTT.

This clonotype turned up a few times. The CDR3 spells CASSAGLAPSPLHF. Written as DNA, the CDR3 is TGTGCCAGCAGTGCCGGTCTGGCGCCTTCACCCCTCCACTTT. The V gene is TRBV25-1, the J gene TRBJ1-6; D not resolved. The length of the CDR3 is 14 residues. Germline assignment: CDR1 MGHDK and CDR2 SYGVNS. The V end lost 4 bases, the J end lost 9 bases, and 13 bases lay between the germline ends.

This clonotype was recorded many times. V gene TRBV19 combines with J gene TRBJ2-7, with 10 bases aligning to TRBD1. The CDR3 runs 16 residues. The germline V gene has CDR1 LNHDA and CDR2 SQIVND (reference sequence). V was clipped by 8 bases and J by 2 bases; unmatched bases: 12. This CDR3 is CASQKTGQGSTYEQYF. The CDR3 nucleotides read TGTGCCAGTCAAAAAACGGGACAGGGGAGTACCTACGAGCAGTACTTC.